Below, 4 T cell receptor beta chains from the same sample are listed, as sequenced in a study of blood T cell repertoires in COVID-19. The assay was immunoSEQ multiplex PCR, and TCRdb's table has in-frame clones only and misses some. This sample yields about 220,000 clones, of which 80% are seen a single time; 5.5% to 8.5% belongs to the top ten. Sequences were obtained from peripheral blood. Receptors originate from a woman aged 70-85 years with acute or convalescent COVID-19.

The chain carries TRBV29-1 and TRBJ2-2; D is undetermined. V dropped 5 bases and J dropped 3 bases, with 4 bases sitting between them. Per the germline V gene, CDR1 is SQVTM and CDR2 is ANQGSEA. The CDR3 has 11 amino acids. The DNA of the CDR3 is TGCAGCGTTTCCTACACCGGGGAGCTGTTTTTT. It yields the protein CSVSYTGELFF.

The rearrangement links TRBV12-3 or TRBV12-4 to TRBJ1-3, with 7 bases that match TRBD1. CDR3 length: 13 residues. Unmatched junction bases numbered 7, after V lost 10 bases and J lost 4 bases. CDR3 protein: CATGAGQGNTIYF. The CDR3 nucleotides read TGTGCCACCGGGGCGGGACAGGGAAACACCATATATTTT.

This clone was picked up many times. The chain uses TRBV6-2 or TRBV6-3 and TRBJ2-3; 11 positions match TRBD1. The CDR3 loop spans 15 amino acids. The germline gives CDR1 MNHEY, CDR2 SVGEGT. Germline trimming cut 2 bases from V and 10 bases from J; bases unmatched to any gene: 8. The CDR3 sequence is CASSYRDRGTRAQYF. As DNA, the CDR3 is TGTGCCAGCAGTTACCGGGACAGGGGGACTAGAGCGCAGTATTTT.

The V gene is TRBV3-1 (or the pseudogene TRBV3-2), the J gene TRBJ1-2; no firm D call. The CDR3 runs 14 residues. V lost 1 base, J lost 1 base, and 7 bases lay in between. The germline CDR1 and CDR2 sequences are LGHDT and YNNKEL (reference sequence). The CDR3 DNA sequence: TGTGCCAGCAGCCAAGGAACAGTTAACTATGGCTACACCTTC. This sequence encodes CASSQGTVNYGYTF.